This T cell receptor beta chain was identified in a study of identical twins (dated by TCRdb to 2015 to 2016). Turning to the overall study: The study deep-sequenced TCR alpha and beta repertoires from monozygotic twins, unrelated adults of various ages and cord blood to test whether fetal clonotypes persist. To rule out contamination, the twin experiments were replicated at different times with different library preparation protocols. The investigation overall reported the following: The excess sharing between twins in beta out-of-frame sequences was weaker because fewer shared sequences reduced the signal-to-noise ratio. Invariant T cells such as MAIT and iNKT could partly confound zero-insertion analyses, though diverse VJ usage argued against this for most clonotypes. Compared with coincidental sharing between unrelated individuals, an excess of low generation-probability sequences was observed among out-of-frame TCR alpha sequences shared between twins. Out-of-frame TCR alpha sharing in monozygotic twins was systematically underestimated by recombination models, whereas sharing between unrelated individuals was in agreement with the recombination models. Abundant cord blood beta clonotypes carried fewer insertions; young adult naive repertoires showed a weaker similar trend, while memory repertoires showed none. Because the same donors could not be followed over many years, the conclusions depended on cross-sectional statistical analysis.

Only healthy Caucasian donors were included. The twin cohort consisted of three pairs of female monozygotic twins, all aged roughly 18 to 30 years. Positive isolation kits from Invitrogen were used to isolate CD4+ and CD8+ T cell populations. This clonotype was detected only a few times. No cognate antigen has been identified for it. No much larger clonotype is one base removed from it; base qualities were not supplied. The library came from 5' RACE. The listed sequencing device is Illumina HiSeq 2000. A universal primer binding site was added through template switching, and the final cDNA carried a unique molecular identifier so that TCR cDNA molecules could be counted accurately. First-strand cDNA for TCR alpha and beta chains was synthesized from specific primers in the conserved constant-segment region. To control for contamination, every cDNA library carried two barcodes: a SMART-Mk sample barcode plus Illumina barcodes. Two successive PCR steps introduced TruSeq adapter sequences along with Illumina sample barcodes. The TCR alpha and beta cDNA libraries were sequenced on the Illumina HiSeq platform using custom primers. The paper's processing steps were these. Unique molecular identifiers were extracted from raw reads with MiGEC, and CDR3 positions were determined with MiXCR. For each individual, recombination models were inferred using an EM algorithm with the repgenHMM and IGoR tools. The analysis of shared clonotypes was done with the tcR package in R, with sharing normalized by the product of cloneset sizes. Out-of-frame nonproductive sequences were analyzed to study raw recombination free of thymic and clonal selection effects. In TCRdb, the public reads were trimmed at Q25 with fastp and aligned with MiXCR, with productive beta chains retained. Here each entry gathers all rows of one CDR3 protein and keeps the most common genes and DNA. These V and J calls rely on TCRdb rather than the paper's analysis. This sample is represented by some 440,000 distinct CDR3 sequences; 20% to 25% of them were singletons. Over 2.5% of the sample is held by the ten biggest clonotypes.

The germline V gene (reference sequence) specifies DFQATT as CDR1 and SNEGSKA as CDR2. The CDR3 has 14 amino acids, counting the end cysteine and phenylalanine. The DNA shown is the 42-base CDR3, in frame from base 1. V is cut by 0 bases and J by 7 bases, and the space between the germline ends is 10 bases. The data were also submitted as part of a second study, on T cells expressing NK-cell markers. According to the second study: Roughly 8 donors provided sorted CD3+CD56+NKG2C+, CD3+CD56+NKG2C- and CD3+CD56-NKG2C+ T-cell subsets, whose TCR beta-chain repertoires were profiled. Seven of the eight sequenced donors were HCMV-seropositive and one was HCMV-seronegative. To restrict sorting to alphabetaTCR-expressing T cells, an anti-gammadeltaTCR antibody was added in several experiments. In six or seven donors, the dominant CD3+CD56+NKG2C+ clonotypes ranked among the top 10 CD8+ clonotypes, making up roughly 1.0-7.5% of CD8+ T cells. Those dominant clonotypes were again the most abundant among CD3+CD56-NKG2C+ cells in several donors, at about 28.3-65%. Whether the expanded NKG2C-expressing T cell clones were specific for HCMV antigens was left unclear. All eight donors whose samples were sequenced were randomly selected healthy volunteers, three of them men and five women. A commercial ELISA kit detecting HCMV-specific IgG in serum was used to determine HCMV serostatus. MIGEC was used to demultiplex reads and group reads by UMI, and MiTCR was used to assemble and quantify clonotypes. To exclude erroneous sequences, any TCR cDNA sequence not supported by at least two reads was discarded. Downstream repertoire analysis used the tcR package, and clonotypes were matched across fractions by CDR3 nucleotide sequence plus V segment. VDJmatch was used to annotate antigen specificity against VDJdb, with one amino acid substitution allowed in CDR3.

The sequence came from a woman in her late teens or twenties in good health. The V and J segments used are TRBV20-1 and TRBJ1-6, with the D segment identity uncertain. The sequencing sample was made of CD4+ T cells sorted from blood. The DNA sequence follows: TGCAGTGCTAGAGATTTGGTGGGAAATTCACCCCTCCACTTT. Translation gives CSARDLVGNSPLHF.